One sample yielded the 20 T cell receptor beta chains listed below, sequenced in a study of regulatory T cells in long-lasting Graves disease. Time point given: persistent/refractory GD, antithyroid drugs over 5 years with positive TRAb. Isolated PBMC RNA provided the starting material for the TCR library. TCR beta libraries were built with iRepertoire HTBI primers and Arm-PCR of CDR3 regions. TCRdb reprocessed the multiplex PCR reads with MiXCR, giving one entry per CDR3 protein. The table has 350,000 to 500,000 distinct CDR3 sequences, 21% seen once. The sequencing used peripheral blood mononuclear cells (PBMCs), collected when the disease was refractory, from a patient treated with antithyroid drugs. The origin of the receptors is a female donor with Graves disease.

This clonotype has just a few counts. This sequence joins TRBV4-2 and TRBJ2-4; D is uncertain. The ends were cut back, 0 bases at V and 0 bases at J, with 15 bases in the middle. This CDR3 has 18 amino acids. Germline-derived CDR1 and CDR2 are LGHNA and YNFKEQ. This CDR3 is CASSQESGYTLAKNIQYF. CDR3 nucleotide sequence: TGTGCCAGCAGCCAAGAATCAGGCTATACACTAGCCAAAAACATTCAGTACTTC.

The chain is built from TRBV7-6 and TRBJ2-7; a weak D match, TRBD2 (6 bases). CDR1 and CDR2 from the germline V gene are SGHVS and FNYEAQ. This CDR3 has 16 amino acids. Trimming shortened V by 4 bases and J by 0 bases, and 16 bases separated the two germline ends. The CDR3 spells CASSYGGAPSSYEQYF. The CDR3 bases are TGTGCCAGCAGCTATGGCGGGGCCCCCAGCTCCTACGAGCAGTACTTC.

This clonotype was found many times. CDR3 sequence: CASSPTGFTEAFF. The DNA of the CDR3 is TGTGCCAGCAGCCCAACAGGGTTCACTGAAGCTTTCTTT. This rearrangement joins TRBV28 to TRBJ1-1, with a weak D call TRBD1 (6 bases). Trimming took 6 bases from V and 4 from J, leaving 12 bases between them. Per germline, CDR1 MDHEN and CDR2 SYDVKM. CDR3 length: 13 amino acids.

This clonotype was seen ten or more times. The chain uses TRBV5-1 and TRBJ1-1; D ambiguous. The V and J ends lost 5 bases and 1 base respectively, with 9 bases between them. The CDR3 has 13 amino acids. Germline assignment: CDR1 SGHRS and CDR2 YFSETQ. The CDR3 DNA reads TGCGCCAGCAGGAGCGACAAGAACACTGAAGCTTTCTTT. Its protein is CASRSDKNTEAFF.

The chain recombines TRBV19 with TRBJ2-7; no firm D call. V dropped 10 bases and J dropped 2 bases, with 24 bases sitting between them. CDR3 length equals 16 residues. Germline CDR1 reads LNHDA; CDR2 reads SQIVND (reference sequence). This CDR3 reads CATSSIGPSGTYEQYF. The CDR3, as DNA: TGTGCCACCTCTAGTATCGGACCGTCCGGAACCTACGAGCAGTACTTC.

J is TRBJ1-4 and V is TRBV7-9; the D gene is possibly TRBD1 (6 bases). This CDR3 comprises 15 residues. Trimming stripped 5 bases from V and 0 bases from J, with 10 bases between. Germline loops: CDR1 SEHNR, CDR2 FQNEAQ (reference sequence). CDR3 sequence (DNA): TGTGCCAGCAGCGCCTGGACAGCAACTAATGAAAAACTGTTTTTT. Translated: CASSAWTATNEKLFF.

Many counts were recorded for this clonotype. CDR3 region: CATGLAGEAGEQYF. In nucleotides, the CDR3 is TGCGCCACGGGACTAGCGGGAGAGGCAGGCGAGCAGTACTTC. V usage is TRBV10-2 and J usage is TRBJ2-7, with 14 nucleotides matching TRBD2. CDR3 length: 14 residues. V shed 10 bases and J 6 bases; nucleotides not matched to a gene: 8. Germline-derived CDR1 and CDR2 are WSHSY and SAAADI.

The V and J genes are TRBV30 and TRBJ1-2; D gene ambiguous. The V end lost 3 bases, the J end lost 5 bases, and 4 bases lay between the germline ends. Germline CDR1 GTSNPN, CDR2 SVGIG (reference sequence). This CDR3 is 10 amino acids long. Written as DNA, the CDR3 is TGTGCCTGGAGGGCGTATGGCTACACCTTC. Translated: CAWRAYGYTF.

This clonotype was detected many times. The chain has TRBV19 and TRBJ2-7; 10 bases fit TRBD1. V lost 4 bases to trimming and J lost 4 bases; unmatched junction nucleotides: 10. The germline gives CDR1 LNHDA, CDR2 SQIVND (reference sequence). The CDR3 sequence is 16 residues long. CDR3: CASSTTGTGVEYEQYF. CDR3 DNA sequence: TGTGCCAGTAGTACCACCGGGACAGGGGTCGAGTACGAGCAGTACTTC. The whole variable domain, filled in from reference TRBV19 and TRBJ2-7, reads DGGITQSPKYLFRKEGQNVTLSCEQNLNHDAMYWYRQDPGQGLRLIYYSQIVNDFQKGDIAEGYSVSREKKESFPLTVTSAQKNPTAFYLCASSTTGTGVEYEQYFGPGTRLTVT.

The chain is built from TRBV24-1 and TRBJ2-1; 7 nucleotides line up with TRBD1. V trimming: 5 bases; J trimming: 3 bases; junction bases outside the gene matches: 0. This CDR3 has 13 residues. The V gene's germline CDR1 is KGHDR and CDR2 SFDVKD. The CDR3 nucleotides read TGTGCCACCAGTGGGGACAGCTACAATGAGCAGTTCTTC. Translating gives CATSGDSYNEQFF.

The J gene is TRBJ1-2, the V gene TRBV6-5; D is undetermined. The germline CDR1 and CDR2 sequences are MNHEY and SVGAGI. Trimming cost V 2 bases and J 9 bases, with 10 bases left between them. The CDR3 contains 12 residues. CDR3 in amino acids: CASSYDSIRYTF. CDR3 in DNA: TGTGCCAGCAGTTACGACTCGATACGCTACACCTTC.

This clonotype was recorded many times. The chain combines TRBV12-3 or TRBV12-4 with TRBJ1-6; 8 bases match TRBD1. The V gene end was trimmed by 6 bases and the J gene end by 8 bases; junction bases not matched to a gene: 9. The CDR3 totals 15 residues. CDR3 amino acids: CASRPGQANYSPLHF. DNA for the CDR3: TGTGCCAGCAGACCGGGACAGGCGAACTATTCACCCCTCCACTTT.

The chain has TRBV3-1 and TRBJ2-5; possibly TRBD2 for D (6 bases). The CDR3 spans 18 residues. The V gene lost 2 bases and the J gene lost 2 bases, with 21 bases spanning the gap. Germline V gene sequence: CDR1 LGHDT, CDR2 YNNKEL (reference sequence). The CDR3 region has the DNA TGTGCCAGCAGCCAACAACCCGGGACTCGGATGGGGCAAGAGACCCAGTACTTC. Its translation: CASSQQPGTRMGQETQYF.

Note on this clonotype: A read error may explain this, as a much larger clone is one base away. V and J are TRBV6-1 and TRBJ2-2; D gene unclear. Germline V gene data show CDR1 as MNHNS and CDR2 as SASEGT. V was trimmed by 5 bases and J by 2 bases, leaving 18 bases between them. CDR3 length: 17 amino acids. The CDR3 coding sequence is TGTGCCAGCAGTACCCCTATCGTTCTGAAAAACACCGGGGAGCTGTTTTTT. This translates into CASSTPIVLKNTGELFF.

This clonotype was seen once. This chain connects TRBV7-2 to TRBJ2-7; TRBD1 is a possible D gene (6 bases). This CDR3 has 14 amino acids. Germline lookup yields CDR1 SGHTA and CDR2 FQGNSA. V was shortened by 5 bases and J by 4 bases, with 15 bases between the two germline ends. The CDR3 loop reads CASSPRNRVYEQYF. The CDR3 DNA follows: TGTGCCAGCAGCCCCCGGAACAGGGTATACGAGCAGTACTTC. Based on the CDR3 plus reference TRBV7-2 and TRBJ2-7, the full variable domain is GAGVSQSPSNKVTEKGKDVELRCDPISGHTALYWYRQSLGQGLEFLIYFQGNSAPDKSGLPSDRFSAERTGGSVSTLTIQRTQQEDSAVYLCASSPRNRVYEQYFGPGTRLTVT.

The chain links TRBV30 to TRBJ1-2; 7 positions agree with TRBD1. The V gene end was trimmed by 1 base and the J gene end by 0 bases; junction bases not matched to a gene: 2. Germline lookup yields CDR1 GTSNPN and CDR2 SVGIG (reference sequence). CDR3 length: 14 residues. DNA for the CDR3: TGTGCCTGGAGTGAACAGGGGACTAACTATGGCTACACCTTC. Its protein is CAWSEQGTNYGYTF. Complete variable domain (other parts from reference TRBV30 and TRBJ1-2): SQTIHQWPATLVQPVGSPLSLECTVEGTSNPNLYWYRQAAGRGLQLLFYSVGIGQISSEVPQNLSASRPQDRQFILSSKKLLLSDSGFYLCAWSEQGTNYGYTFGSGTRLTVV.

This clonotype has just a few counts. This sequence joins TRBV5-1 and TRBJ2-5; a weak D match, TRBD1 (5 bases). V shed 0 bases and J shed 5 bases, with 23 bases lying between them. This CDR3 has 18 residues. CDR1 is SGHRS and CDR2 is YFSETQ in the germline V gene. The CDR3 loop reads CASSLDKTGPKNTETQYF. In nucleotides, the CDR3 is TGCGCCAGCAGCTTGGACAAAACAGGACCGAAGAATACGGAGACCCAGTACTTC. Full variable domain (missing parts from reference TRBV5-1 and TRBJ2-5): KAGVTQTPRYLIKTRGQQVTLSCSPISGHRSVSWYQQTPGQGLQFLFEYFSETQRNKGNFPGRFSGRQFSNSRSEMNVSTLELGDSALYLCASSLDKTGPKNTETQYFGPGTRLLVL.

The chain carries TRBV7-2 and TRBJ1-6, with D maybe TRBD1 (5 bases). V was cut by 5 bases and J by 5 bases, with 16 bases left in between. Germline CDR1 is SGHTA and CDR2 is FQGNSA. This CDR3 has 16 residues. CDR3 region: CASSTTSGTDNSPLHF. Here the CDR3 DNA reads TGTGCCAGCAGCACGACTTCCGGGACGGATAATTCACCCCTCCACTTT.

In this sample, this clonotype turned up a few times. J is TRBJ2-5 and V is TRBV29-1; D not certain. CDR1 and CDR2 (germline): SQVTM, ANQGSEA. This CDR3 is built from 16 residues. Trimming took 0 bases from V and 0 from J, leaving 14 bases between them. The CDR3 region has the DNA TGCAGCGTTGAAGATCGACCCCTTTGGTACCAAGAGACCCAGTACTTC. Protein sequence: CSVEDRPLWYQETQYF.

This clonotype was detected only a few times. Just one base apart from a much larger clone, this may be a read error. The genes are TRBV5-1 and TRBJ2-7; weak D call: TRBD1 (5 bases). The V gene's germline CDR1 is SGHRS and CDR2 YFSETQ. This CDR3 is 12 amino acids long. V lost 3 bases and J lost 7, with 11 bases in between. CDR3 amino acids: CASSYQGKEQYF. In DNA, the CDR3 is TGCGCCAGCAGCTATCAGGGTAAAGAGCAGTACTTC.